These 30 T cell receptor beta chains originate from one sample sequenced in a study of human T cells and chemical hapten exposure. In TCRdb, the RACE reads were re-called with MiXCR into one record per CDR3 protein. The table has nearly 350,000 distinct CDR3 sequences, approximately 6.9% seen once; the top ten hold about 8%. This sample's time point: patch test 1, 2 weeks after DPC sensitization. Treatment specified: therapeutic diphenylcyclopropenone sensitization with weekly scalp DPC. Source: whole blood, taken in connection with sensitization to the hapten diphenylcyclopropenone (DPC). Receptors were obtained from a woman aged 18-35 years with alopecia areata. Some clones in this sample may be carry-over from other donors' samples.

This clonotype has more than one count but fewer than ten. The chain uses TRBV5-6 and TRBJ2-7; no clear D. This CDR3 contains 14 residues. CDR1 SGHDT and CDR2 YYEEEE come from the germline V gene. V was shortened by 6 bases and J by 4 bases, with 17 bases between the two germline ends. Here the CDR3 reads CASIFWTVPYEQYF. Written as DNA, the CDR3 is TGTGCCAGCATCTTTTGGACGGTACCTTACGAGCAGTACTTC.

The chain employs TRBV5-1 and TRBJ2-3; 10 positions match TRBD1. V gave up 2 bases and J gave up 4 bases; unmatched junction bases: 4. CDR1 is SGHRS and CDR2 is YFSETQ in the germline V gene. The CDR3 is 15 amino acids. CDR3 loop: CASSLRTGGADTQYF. CDR3 sequence (DNA): TGCGCCAGCAGCTTAAGGACAGGGGGGGCAGATACGCAGTATTTT.

This clonotype was seen at least ten times. The chain employs TRBV19 and TRBJ2-1, with 9 bases identical to TRBD2. The ends lost 4 bases at V and 3 bases at J; junction bases unmatched: 4. Looked up from germline, CDR1 is LNHDA and CDR2 is SQIVND (reference sequence). The CDR3 spans 15 residues. The CDR3 bases are TGTGCCAGTAGTAGGTCTAGCGGGGACTACAATGAGCAGTTCTTC. It translates to CASSRSSGDYNEQFF.

This clonotype was counted many times. J is TRBJ2-1 and V is TRBV15; maybe TRBD2 (6 bases). The CDR3 runs to 16 residues. With 5 bases removed from V and 7 bases from J, the gap between germline ends came to 21 bases. Germline V gene sequence: CDR1 LNHNV, CDR2 YYDKDF (reference sequence). CDR3 protein: CATSYGTPLAPNEQFF. The CDR3 DNA reads as TGTGCCACCAGCTACGGGACTCCATTAGCTCCTAATGAGCAGTTCTTC.

The V call is TRBV6-5, the J call TRBJ1-5; no clear D gene. The CDR3 runs to 14 residues. Germline CDR1 and CDR2: MNHEY and SVGAGI. Between the trimmed V and J ends, which lost 1 base and 7 bases, there was a span of 11 bases. CDR3 nucleotides: TGTGCCAGCAGTTACTATTCCGGGAGCCAGCCCCAGCATTTT. This translates into CASSYYSGSQPQHF.

Only a few counts were recorded for this clonotype. The chain is built from TRBV6-6 and TRBJ2-7, with D unclear. The CDR3 is 14 residues long. The germline V gene encodes CDR1 MNHNY and CDR2 SVGAGI (reference sequence). Trimming pared 1 base from V and 9 bases from J, leaving 16 bases between. For the CDR3, the DNA is TGTGCCAGCAGTTACTATCAGGATCTACGCGGGCAGTACTTC. It yields the protein CASSYYQDLRGQYF.

This sequence joins TRBV20-1 and TRBJ2-7; TRBD1 is a possible D gene (5 bases). The V gene lost 6 bases and the J gene lost 6 bases, with 15 bases spanning the gap. This CDR3 is built from 12 residues. Germline CDR1 DFQATT, CDR2 SNEGSKA (reference sequence). CDR3 nucleotides: TGCAGTGCCTTCCGCAGGGTAGGCGAGCAGTACTTC. Translating gives CSAFRRVGEQYF.

The gene calls are TRBV7-2 and TRBJ2-7; possibly TRBD2 for D (6 bases). Germline lookup yields CDR1 SGHTA and CDR2 FQGNSA. The V and J ends lost 4 bases and 2 bases respectively, with 12 bases between them. The CDR3 has 14 residues. The CDR3 sequence: CASSWDLLAYEQYF. Written as DNA, the CDR3 is TGTGCCAGCAGCTGGGACTTATTGGCCTACGAGCAGTACTTC. Combining the CDR3 with reference TRBV7-2 and TRBJ2-7 gives the whole variable domain GAGVSQSPSNKVTEKGKDVELRCDPISGHTALYWYRQSLGQGLEFLIYFQGNSAPDKSGLPSDRFSAERTGGSVSTLTIQRTQQEDSAVYLCASSWDLLAYEQYFGPGTRLTVT.

The chain uses TRBV5-6 and TRBJ2-1; D possibly corresponds to TRBD2 (6 bases). Trimming left V 4 bases short and J 2 bases short, with 13 bases between. CDR1 and CDR2 (germline): SGHDT, YYEEEE. The CDR3 is made up of 15 amino acids. CDR3 region: CASSPGASAYNEQFF. The CDR3 DNA reads as TGTGCCAGCAGCCCGGGAGCTTCAGCCTACAATGAGCAGTTCTTC.

This clonotype has a count of ten or more. This rearrangement joins TRBV12-3 or TRBV12-4 to TRBJ1-2, with D maybe TRBD1 (5 bases). The CDR3 is 13 amino acids. Trimming removed 5 bases at V and 4 bases at J, with 11 bases between. The CDR3 sequence is CASSPGTLYGYTF. The DNA of the CDR3 is TGTGCCAGCAGTCCCGGGACTCTCTATGGCTACACCTTC.

The CDR3 region has the DNA TGTGCCAGCTCACCGACGATCGGGGGGAGTTCTGGAAACACCATATATTTT. It translates to CASSPTIGGSSGNTIYF. The chain couples TRBV18 to TRBJ1-3; perhaps TRBD1 as D (5 bases). CDR1 KGHSH and CDR2 LQKENI come from the germline V gene. Deletions cut 3 bases from V and 1 base from J, with 16 bases between. The CDR3 spans 17 residues.

The chain uses TRBV5-1 and TRBJ1-2, with 8 bases identical to TRBD1. J gave up 2 bases and V 4 bases, and 7 bases lay outside the gene matches. The CDR3 covers 15 residues. The V gene's germline CDR1 is SGHRS and CDR2 YFSETQ. The CDR3 sequence is CASSQGWTGNYGYTF. The CDR3, as DNA: TGCGCCAGCAGCCAGGGTTGGACAGGGAACTATGGCTACACCTTC.

The V gene is TRBV6-5, the J gene TRBJ1-2, with D unclear. Germline CDR1 and CDR2: MNHEY and SVGAGI. The CDR3 runs to 19 residues. V gave up 2 bases and J gave up 0 bases, with 22 bases separating them. The CDR3 coding sequence is TGTGCCAGCAGTTACACAAACGGGCAGCAAAGACCCCCTAACTATGGCTACACCTTC. This gives the protein CASSYTNGQQRPPNYGYTF.

Only a few counts were recorded for this clonotype. The chain combines TRBV5-1 with TRBJ1-5; the D is unclear. CDR1 and CDR2 (germline): SGHRS, YFSETQ. The CDR3 is 13 residues long. The V end lost 2 bases, the J end lost 7 bases, and 10 bases lay between the germline ends. The CDR3 sequence is CASSFDTGQPQHF. The CDR3 DNA reads TGCGCCAGCAGCTTTGACACTGGACAGCCCCAGCATTTT.

In its sample, this clonotype was seen many times. The genes are TRBV4-1 and TRBJ2-3; D unclear. The CDR3 covers 13 residues. Germline V gene sequence: CDR1 MGHRA, CDR2 YSYEKL. Deletions cut 1 base from V and 6 bases from J, with 8 bases between. CDR3 loop: CASSQAAGDTQYF. CDR3 bases: TGCGCCAGCAGCCAAGCCGCCGGCGATACGCAGTATTTT.

This clonotype was recorded a few times. The chain employs TRBV28 and TRBJ2-3; the D gene is possibly TRBD1 (6 bases). Germline lookup yields CDR1 MDHEN and CDR2 SYDVKM. The CDR3 is 18 amino acids. V lost 4 bases and J 4 bases, leaving 24 bases between the germline ends. The CDR3 here is CASSSEPGHLGAPDTQYF. The CDR3 DNA follows: TGTGCCAGCAGTTCGGAACCGGGACACCTGGGGGCACCAGATACGCAGTATTTT.

This clonotype has more than one count but fewer than ten. This chain links TRBV19 with TRBJ2-3; 10 nucleotides line up with TRBD1. The CDR3 is 16 residues long. Trimming took 5 bases from V and 7 from J; bases not matched to a gene: 12. The germline V gene has CDR1 LNHDA and CDR2 SQIVND (reference sequence). CDR3 sequence: CASSPGGQGGANTQYF. The DNA of the CDR3 is TGTGCCAGTAGTCCCGGAGGACAGGGGGGAGCTAATACGCAGTATTTT.

CDR3 amino acids: CASSSAGAANEKLFF. In DNA, the CDR3 is TGTGCCAGCAGTTCCGCAGGGGCGGCTAATGAAAAACTGTTTTTT. This chain links TRBV6-2 or TRBV6-3 with TRBJ1-4; a weak D match, TRBD1 (6 bases). V gave up 4 bases and J gave up 3 bases, with 12 bases separating them. Germline V gene sequence: CDR1 MNHEY, CDR2 SVGEGT. CDR3 size: 15 residues.

This clonotype turned up a few times. The chain has TRBV12-3 or TRBV12-4 and TRBJ1-6; D not resolved. The CDR3 is 14 residues long. V dropped 5 bases and J dropped 9 bases, with 14 bases sitting between them. The DNA of the CDR3 is TGTGCCAGCAGTGGACCCGGCCGGAGTTCACCCCTCCACTTT. Translating it yields CASSGPGRSSPLHF.

The V and J genes are TRBV29-1 and TRBJ2-1, with a possible D match to TRBD2 (5 bases). Germline values: CDR1 SQVTM, CDR2 ANQGSEA. CDR3 length equals 15 residues. V lost 0 bases to trimming and J lost 8 bases, with 17 bases between them. This CDR3 is CSVEDTVMLGDEQFF. DNA of the CDR3: TGCAGCGTTGAAGATACCGTTATGCTCGGGGATGAGCAGTTCTTC.

This clonotype was counted many times. The rearrangement uses TRBV5-1 and TRBJ2-6; possibly TRBD1 for D (6 bases). With 4 bases removed from V and 1 base from J, the gap between germline ends came to 9 bases. The CDR3 is 15 residues long. Germline V gene sequence: CDR1 SGHRS, CDR2 YFSETQ. The CDR3 DNA reads TGCGCCAGCAGCCCAGGGGCTTCTGGGGCCAACGTCCTGACTTTC. The encoded protein is CASSPGASGANVLTF.

This clonotype was recorded many times. The chain carries TRBV9 and TRBJ1-6; tentative D call: TRBD1 (6 bases). With 0 bases removed from V and 6 bases from J, the gap between germline ends came to 16 bases. This CDR3 has 17 amino acids. Germline CDR1 and CDR2: SGDLS and YYNGEE. The CDR3: CASSVASGQGSNSPLHF. The CDR3 DNA reads TGTGCCAGCAGCGTAGCTAGTGGCCAGGGGAGTAATTCACCCCTCCACTTT. The variable domain in full, completed from reference TRBV9 and TRBJ1-6, reads DSGVTQTPKHLITATGQRVTLRCSPRSGDLSVYWYQQSLDQGLQFLIQYYNGEERAKGNILERFSAQQFPDLHSELNLSSLELGDSALYFCASSVASGQGSNSPLHFGNGTRLTVT.

This clonotype was seen a handful of times. V usage is TRBV7-2 and J usage is TRBJ1-2; D ambiguous. The CDR3 length is 13 residues. The V and J ends lost 1 base and 4 bases respectively, with 7 bases between them. The germline gives CDR1 SGHTA, CDR2 FQGNSA. CDR3: CASSLGEGYGYTF. The CDR3 DNA is TGTGCCAGCAGCTTAGGTGAAGGCTATGGCTACACCTTC.

In its sample, this clonotype was seen a few times. The rearrangement joins TRBV20-1 to TRBJ1-1; tentatively, D is TRBD1 (5 bases). The V end lost 5 bases, the J end lost 1 base, and 14 bases lay between the germline ends. CDR1 and CDR2 (germline): DFQATT, SNEGSKA (reference sequence). The CDR3 totals 14 residues. This chain's CDR3 is CSAGAGGKNTEAFF. Written as DNA, the CDR3 is TGCAGTGCTGGGGCCGGCGGAAAGAACACTGAAGCTTTCTTT.

This clonotype was seen a few times. The chain couples TRBV3-1 to TRBJ2-2; the D gene could be TRBD1 or TRBD2 (5 bases each). The germline V gene has CDR1 LGHDT and CDR2 YNNKEL (reference sequence). The V and J ends lost 3 bases and 2 bases respectively, with 19 bases between them. This CDR3 has 18 amino acids. The DNA for the CDR3 is TGTGCCAGCAGCCACAGGGACGTGTATCTGGACAACACCGGGGAGCTGTTTTTT. It codes for CASSHRDVYLDNTGELFF.

This clonotype was recorded many times. The chain combines TRBV10-3 with TRBJ2-7, with D possibly matching TRBD2 (6 bases). V lost 11 bases and J 5 bases, leaving 25 bases between the germline ends. CDR1 is ENHRY and CDR2 is SYGVKD in the germline V gene. This CDR3 spans 15 amino acids. This chain's CDR3 is CAAFGGVAAAHEQYF. DNA for the CDR3: TGTGCCGCCTTCGGAGGGGTAGCGGCGGCACACGAGCAGTACTTC.

The CDR3 region is CASSLRGGQIGNTIYF. CDR3 nucleotide sequence: TGTGCCAGCAGTTTACGGGGGGGGCAGATTGGAAACACCATATATTTT. The chain joins TRBV27 to TRBJ1-3; the D gene is possibly TRBD1 (6 bases). In germline, CDR1 is MNHEY, CDR2 SMNVEV (reference sequence). V was pared by 2 bases and J by 3 bases, with 14 bases between. The CDR3 totals 16 residues.

This chain links TRBV6-2 or TRBV6-3 with TRBJ2-7, with 9 bases lining up with TRBD1. The length of the CDR3 is 13 residues. After removal of 11 bases from V and 1 base from J, the junction contained 6 bases not matched to a gene. Germline V lookup: CDR1 MNHEY, CDR2 SVGEGT. The CDR3 loop reads CAVETGGSYEQYF. The CDR3 bases are TGTGCCGTAGAGACAGGGGGGTCCTACGAGCAGTACTTC.

V is TRBV6-2 or TRBV6-3 and J is TRBJ2-1; maybe TRBD2 (5 bases). V dropped 5 bases and J dropped 5 bases, with 13 bases sitting between them. Germline V gene data show CDR1 as MNHEY and CDR2 as SVGEGT. The CDR3 totals 14 residues. DNA of the CDR3: TGTGCCAGCAGTCACTTGAGCGGCCACAATGAGCAGTTCTTC. Residues: CASSHLSGHNEQFF.

This clonotype was counted between two and nine times. The chain carries TRBV3-1 and TRBJ2-5; D remains unclear. Germline-derived CDR1 and CDR2 are LGHDT and YNNKEL (reference sequence). CDR3 length: 16 residues. The germline V and J ends were trimmed by 0 bases and 5 bases, with 16 bases remaining between them. The CDR3 region is CASSQDFFRPKETQYF. The CDR3 nucleotides read TGTGCCAGCAGCCAAGATTTTTTTCGTCCGAAGGAGACCCAGTACTTC.